The subject of this entry is one T cell receptor beta chain. The data were obtained in a study of cytomegalovirus exposure and HLA in healthy donors. The CDR3 contains 15 residues. J was trimmed by 5 bases and V by 5 bases; bases with no gene match: 7. The germline V gene has CDR1 LNHDA and CDR2 SQIVND (reference sequence). TCRdb's table, derived via immunoSEQ multiplex PCR, lists solely in-frame clones and lacks some. The sample lists fewer than 300,000 clones, 85% to 90% seen once, with over 0.85% in the top ten. Material: PBMCs. The J gene is TRBJ2-2, the V gene TRBV19, with 8 positions matching TRBD2. The sequence came from a woman under 30 in good health and CMV-seronegative. The CDR3 DNA reads as TGTGCCAGTAGTTTCATAGCGGGACTAACCGGGGAGCTGTTTTTT. Residues: CASSFIAGLTGELFF.